Shown below are 20 T cell receptor beta chains from a single sample sequenced in a study of control samples from healthy donors and cancer patients. Sequencing was performed with immunoSEQ multiplex PCR; in TCRdb, only in-frame clones are kept and a portion is missing. The table lists about 250,000 clones, roughly four fifths of them singletons. The sequenced sample was PBMCs. Every receptor here comes from a woman in her sixties or seventies with lung cancer.

The gene calls are TRBV19 and TRBJ2-5; perhaps TRBD2 as D (5 bases). The germline V gene encodes CDR1 LNHDA and CDR2 SQIVND (reference sequence). The CDR3 runs 15 residues. Trimming cost V 5 bases and J 5 bases, with 18 bases left between them. In DNA, the CDR3 is TGTGCCAGTAGTGAAGAGGCGGGCTTTGCGGAGACCCAGTACTTC. Its translation: CASSEEAGFAETQYF.

The rearrangement uses TRBV5-1 and TRBJ1-4; D is undetermined. Germline loops: CDR1 SGHRS, CDR2 YFSETQ. The CDR3 totals 15 residues. The ends were cut back, 0 bases at V and 7 bases at J, with 13 bases in the middle. The CDR3 loop reads CASSLGRSLGEKLFF. The CDR3 DNA reads TGCGCCAGCAGCTTGGGGAGAAGCTTGGGTGAAAAACTGTTTTTT.

The CDR3 loop is CASSSTGNNQPQHF. The CDR3 DNA reads TGTGCCAGCAGCTCGACAGGGAACAATCAGCCCCAGCATTTT. V and J are TRBV6-5 and TRBJ1-5; 7 positions agree with TRBD1. Per germline, CDR1 MNHEY and CDR2 SVGAGI. CDR3 length: 14 residues. Trimming at V came to 6 bases and at J to 3 bases, leaving 5 bases not matched to a gene.

The V gene is TRBV7-8, the J gene TRBJ2-5; D possibly corresponds to TRBD2 (7 bases). Germline CDR1 and CDR2: SGHVS and FQNEAQ. Trimming stripped 5 bases from V and 7 bases from J, with 17 bases between. CDR3 size: 14 residues. CDR3 nucleotides: TGTGCCAGCAGCCCTGTATACAGGGAGGGGACCCAGTACTTC. Translating gives CASSPVYREGTQYF.

J is TRBJ1-1 and V is TRBV5-1, with a weak D call TRBD1 (5 bases). CDR3 length equals 14 residues. Germline CDR1 SGHRS, CDR2 YFSETQ. With 0 bases removed from V and 1 base from J, the gap between germline ends came to 7 bases. The CDR3 coding sequence is TGCGCCAGCAGCTTGGCGACAGCGAACACTGAAGCTTTCTTT. Its protein is CASSLATANTEAFF.

This clone was seen more than once but under ten times. The CDR3 loop is CASSSPGGTQYEQYF. DNA for the CDR3: TGTGCCAGTAGTTCTCCCGGCGGGACCCAGTACGAGCAGTACTTC. The chain has TRBV19 and TRBJ2-7, with D perhaps TRBD2 (6 bases). Germline V gene lookup returns CDR1 LNHDA and CDR2 SQIVND (reference sequence). Trimming stripped 5 bases from V and 4 bases from J, with 18 bases between. This CDR3 has 15 amino acids.

The V gene is TRBV4-1, the J gene TRBJ2-3; D perhaps matches TRBD2 (5 bases). The CDR3 consists of 14 residues. Between the trimmed V and J ends, which lost 0 bases and 6 bases, there was a span of 10 bases. The germline V gene encodes CDR1 MGHRA and CDR2 YSYEKL. The CDR3 reads CASSQDNGMDTQYF. DNA of the CDR3: TGCGCCAGCAGCCAAGACAACGGGATGGATACGCAGTATTTT.

This chain connects TRBV4-2 to TRBJ2-5; D is ambiguous. The CDR3 sequence is 15 residues long. From germline, CDR1 is LGHNA and CDR2 YNFKEQ. V lost 0 bases and J lost 5, with 13 bases in between. The CDR3 loop is CASSQDLDGSETQYF. The CDR3 coding sequence is TGTGCCAGCAGCCAAGATCTAGACGGATCGGAGACCCAGTACTTC.

This clone has only a few counts. This chain connects TRBV7-9 to TRBJ1-5; weak D call: TRBD1 (6 bases). CDR3 size: 14 residues. Germline CDR1 reads SEHNR; CDR2 reads FQNEAQ (reference sequence). Between the trimmed V and J ends, which lost 3 bases and 0 bases, there was a span of 6 bases. CDR3 region: CASSLDSSNQPQHF. The CDR3 DNA reads TGTGCCAGCAGCTTGGACAGTAGCAATCAGCCCCAGCATTTT.

The chain joins TRBV7-9 to TRBJ1-1, with no clear D. V gave up 3 bases and J gave up 2 bases, with 7 bases separating them. The CDR3 spans 13 residues. Germline CDR1 reads SEHNR; CDR2 reads FQNEAQ (reference sequence). The CDR3 DNA reads as TGTGCCAGCAGCTTCCAGCTTAACACTGAAGCTTTCTTT. This encodes CASSFQLNTEAFF.

The CDR3 region is CASSEAFTEQYF. In DNA, the CDR3 is TGTGCCAGCAGTGAAGCGTTTACAGAGCAGTACTTC. The V and J genes are TRBV6-1 and TRBJ2-7; no definite D call. Germline V gene lookup returns CDR1 MNHNS and CDR2 SASEGT. The V end lost 0 bases, the J end lost 7 bases, and 7 bases lay between the germline ends. The CDR3 is 12 amino acids.

A few counts support this clone. The V gene is TRBV5-1, the J gene TRBJ2-3; D uncertain. The CDR3 covers 14 residues. Germline assignment: CDR1 SGHRS and CDR2 YFSETQ. V was pared by 4 bases and J by 1 base, with 10 bases between. This CDR3 reads CASSPDSGTDTQYF. In DNA, the CDR3 is TGCGCCAGCAGCCCTGACTCTGGCACAGATACGCAGTATTTT.

This chain joins TRBV7-3 and TRBJ2-2; D might be TRBD2 (7 bases). Per the germline V gene, CDR1 is SGHTA and CDR2 is FQGTGA. Trimming cost V 2 bases and J 4 bases, with 11 bases left between them. This CDR3 region has 15 residues. In nucleotides, the CDR3 is TGTGCCAGCAGCTTACGGGGAGGGGGCACCGGGGAGCTGTTTTTT. Translating gives CASSLRGGGTGELFF.

This chain uses TRBV27 with TRBJ2-3, with D perhaps matching TRBD1 (6 bases). V was cut by 5 bases and J by 2 bases, with 23 bases left in between. CDR3 length: 18 amino acids. Germline V gives CDR1 MNHEY, CDR2 SMNVEV (reference sequence). This CDR3 is CASSVRGPGLGATDTQYF. The CDR3 DNA reads TGTGCCAGCAGTGTCCGGGGACCCGGACTGGGGGCCACAGATACGCAGTATTTT.

In the case of this clone: In the same sample, other DNA sequences code for this CDR3. This chain connects TRBV6-5 to TRBJ1-1; TRBD1 agrees at 11 bases. CDR3 length: 15 amino acids. In germline, CDR1 is MNHEY, CDR2 SVGAGI. Trimming cost V 3 bases and J 4 bases; bases outside gene matches: 4. The CDR3 protein is CASSYSGQGGTEAFF. The CDR3 DNA sequence: TGTGCCAGCAGTTATTCGGGACAGGGGGGCACTGAAGCTTTCTTT.

V is TRBV27 and J is TRBJ1-4; no definite D call. The CDR3 spans 12 residues. The germline V and J ends were trimmed by 5 bases and 3 bases, with 4 bases remaining between them. CDR1 is MNHEY, CDR2 SMNVEV, per germline (reference sequence). This chain's CDR3 is CASSHPNEKLFF. DNA of the CDR3: TGTGCCAGCAGTCATCCTAATGAAAAACTGTTTTTT.

This clone was seen once. Additional DNA sequences in this sample encode the identical CDR3. The rearrangement joins TRBV10-2 to TRBJ2-5, with a possible D match to TRBD1 (6 bases). V was clipped by 6 bases and J by 5 bases, with 13 bases between them. This CDR3 contains 13 residues. Germline CDR1 WSHSY, CDR2 SAAADI. The CDR3 reads CASRLGGEETQYF. DNA of the CDR3: TGCGCCAGCAGACTAGGGGGTGAGGAGACCCAGTACTTC.

The chain recombines TRBV18 with TRBJ1-1; no firm D call. The CDR3 runs 14 residues. V was trimmed by 4 bases and J by 1 base, leaving 10 bases between them. The V gene's germline CDR1 is KGHSH and CDR2 LQKENI. The CDR3 loop reads CASSQTEGNTEAFF. CDR3 DNA: TGTGCCAGCTCACAAACGGAGGGGAACACTGAAGCTTTCTTT.

This rearrangement joins TRBV7-3 to TRBJ1-1; no reliable D call. Trimming left V 5 bases short and J 4 bases short, with 11 bases between. The CDR3 contains 13 residues. Per germline, CDR1 SGHTA and CDR2 FQGTGA. CDR3 sequence: CASSATKGTEAFF. In DNA form, the CDR3 reads TGTGCCAGCAGCGCGACAAAGGGCACTGAAGCTTTCTTT.

V and J are TRBV12-5 and TRBJ2-7, with D maybe TRBD1 (6 bases). The CDR3 has 13 amino acids. Germline lookup yields CDR1 LGHNT and CDR2 FRNRAP. Trimming removed 8 bases at V and 2 bases at J, with 13 bases between. CDR3 loop: CASPDRRPYEQYF. The CDR3 DNA follows: TGTGCTAGTCCCGACAGGAGGCCCTACGAGCAGTACTTC.